The source of this T cell receptor (beta chain) is a study of beta chain features in type 1 diabetes. Sequenced material consisted of expressed TCRB transcripts (all of the isolated RNA was reverse transcribed). The protocol was immunoSEQ multiplex PCR, while the TCRdb copy is restricted to in-frame clones and leaves out a portion. Of 130,000 to 150,000 clones in the sample, under 11% were seen once. The CDR3 spans 12 residues. Trimming removed 8 bases at V and 0 bases at J, with 8 bases between. Germline V gene lookup returns CDR1 MDHEN and CDR2 SYDVKM. The sample was naive CD4+ T cells from blood. The rearrangement links TRBV28 to TRBJ2-7; no clear D. This sequence originates from a man younger than 35 in good health. The chain's CDR3 is CASQTGSYEQYF. CDR3 nucleotides: TGTGCCAGCCAAACGGGCTCCTACGAGCAGTACTTC. The full variable domain, in which reference TRBV28 and TRBJ2-7 provide the parts outside the CDR3, is DVKVTQSSRYLVKRTGEKVFLECVQDMDHENMFWYRQDPGLGLRLIYFSYDVKMKEKGDIPEGYSVSREKKERFSLILESASTNQTSMYLCASQTGSYEQYFGPGTRLTVT.